The 30 T cell receptor beta chains reported below all come from one sample, sequenced in a study of human T cells and chemical hapten exposure. TCRdb re-called the RACE reads through MiXCR, storing one row per CDR3 protein. Among tens of thousands of distinct CDR3 sequences listed, approximately 10% were seen once. The time point is: pre-sensitization, week 0. Specified treatment: therapeutic diphenylcyclopropenone sensitization with weekly scalp DPC. Sample: whole blood, taken in connection with sensitization to the hapten diphenylcyclopropenone (DPC). These receptors were collected from a woman aged 40 to 50 with alopecia areata. Some clones in this sample may be carry-over from other donors' samples.

This clonotype was seen a few times. The genes are TRBV28 and TRBJ2-1; D may be TRBD2 (6 bases). The V gene's germline CDR1 is MDHEN and CDR2 SYDVKM. The CDR3 is 16 residues long. Trimming removed 8 bases at V and 0 bases at J, with 17 bases between. In DNA form, the CDR3 reads TGTGCCAGCGGTTCCTTAGCGGAGAGCTCCTACAATGAGCAGTTCTTC. This translates into CASGSLAESSYNEQFF. The whole variable domain, filled in from reference TRBV28 and TRBJ2-1, reads DVKVTQSSRYLVKRTGEKVFLECVQDMDHENMFWYRQDPGLGLRLIYFSYDVKMKEKGDIPEGYSVSREKKERFSLILESASTNQTSMYLCASGSLAESSYNEQFFGPGTRLTVL.

This clonotype occurred many times. The CDR3 DNA is TGCAGTGCTACAGCAGGCGGCGGGTCCTACAATGAGCAGTTCTTC. Encoded protein: CSATAGGGSYNEQFF. The rearrangement links TRBV20-1 to TRBJ2-1; a weak D match, TRBD2 (5 bases). Germline V gene lookup returns CDR1 DFQATT and CDR2 SNEGSKA (reference sequence). Trimming left V 4 bases short and J 1 base short, with 14 bases between. This CDR3 has 15 residues.

The table lists this clonotype with many counts. The rearrangement links TRBV7-9 to TRBJ2-2; the D is unclear. The germline V gene encodes CDR1 SEHNR and CDR2 FQNEAQ (reference sequence). The CDR3 is 12 amino acids. The V and J ends lost 6 bases and 11 bases respectively, with 13 bases between them. CDR3 sequence: CASSPGELELFF. Written as DNA, the CDR3 is TGTGCCAGCAGTCCCGGCGAACTAGAGCTGTTTTTT.

The chain carries TRBV18 and TRBJ1-5; D is possibly TRBD1 (6 bases). V lost 2 bases and J 6 bases, leaving 17 bases between the germline ends. The CDR3 length is 16 residues. Germline CDR1 is KGHSH and CDR2 is LQKENI. Here the CDR3 DNA reads TGTGCCAGCTCACCAAAGGACAGCCGGGGGGGTCAGCCCCAGCATTTT. Translating it yields CASSPKDSRGGQPQHF.

This clonotype has only a few counts. This chain joins TRBV30 and TRBJ1-2; no firm D call. The CDR3 loop spans 14 amino acids. Germline V gives CDR1 GTSNPN, CDR2 SVGIG (reference sequence). V was cut by 7 bases and J by 3 bases, with 18 bases left in between. The CDR3 loop reads CAYSRGPADYGYTF. CDR3 sequence (DNA): TGTGCCTACTCAAGAGGTCCGGCGGACTATGGCTACACCTTC.

This clonotype appeared a few times. The chain carries TRBV7-2 and TRBJ2-1; unclear D gene. The CDR3 consists of 13 residues. V was clipped by 1 base and J by 9 bases, with 10 bases between them. Germline lookup yields CDR1 SGHTA and CDR2 FQGNSA. The CDR3 sequence: CASSLDFSSEQFF. Here the CDR3 DNA reads TGTGCCAGCAGCTTAGATTTTAGCTCTGAGCAGTTCTTC.

The chain recombines TRBV12-3 or TRBV12-4 with TRBJ2-5; D unclear. V was shortened by 5 bases and J by 1 base, with 8 bases between the two germline ends. The CDR3 sequence is 13 residues long. CDR3 residues: CASSESLQETQYF. Written as DNA, the CDR3 is TGTGCCAGCAGTGAATCCCTCCAAGAGACCCAGTACTTC.

Note on this clonotype: Being one base from a much bigger clone, this may be a read error. The chain has TRBV27 and TRBJ1-5, with D possibly matching TRBD1 (6 bases). Deletions cut 6 bases from V and 0 bases from J, with 18 bases between. The CDR3 has 17 residues. Looked up from germline, CDR1 is MNHEY and CDR2 is SMNVEV (reference sequence). The CDR3 DNA is TGTGCCAGCAGAATGTTAGGGGGGGGCTTTAGCAATCAGCCCCAGCATTTT. It encodes CASRMLGGGFSNQPQHF.

This chain uses TRBV12-3 or TRBV12-4 with TRBJ1-5; D is uncertain. V lost 5 bases to trimming and J lost 3 bases, with 11 bases between them. The CDR3 loop spans 14 amino acids. In DNA form, the CDR3 reads TGTGCCAGCAGTACTCAGGCCAACAATCAGCCCCAGCATTTT. It specifies CASSTQANNQPQHF.

This clonotype was observed a few times. The CDR3 region is CASSDYRGAHEQFF. The CDR3 DNA sequence: TGTGCCAGCAGTGACTACCGGGGGGCGCATGAGCAGTTCTTC. This chain links TRBV6-4 with TRBJ2-1; D possibly corresponds to TRBD2 (7 bases). The V and J ends lost 1 base and 8 bases respectively, with 12 bases between them. The CDR3 totals 14 residues. Germline loops: CDR1 MRHNA, CDR2 SNTAGT.

In this sample, this clonotype turned up a few times. CDR3 in amino acids: CASGLVLDRSFTGELFF. CDR3 DNA: TGTGCTAGTGGTTTGGTACTCGACAGGTCCTTCACCGGGGAGCTGTTTTTT. V usage is TRBV12-5 and J usage is TRBJ2-2, with D possibly being TRBD1 (6 bases). The germline V gene has CDR1 LGHNT and CDR2 FRNRAP. CDR3 length equals 17 residues. Trimming took 0 bases from V and 4 from J, leaving 15 bases between them.

This clonotype was seen a handful of times. The chain combines TRBV6-5 with TRBJ1-3; D is possibly TRBD1 (5 bases). The V gene's germline CDR1 is MNHEY and CDR2 SVGAGI. The length of the CDR3 is 19 residues. Trimming took off 0 bases at V and 7 bases at J, with 25 bases between the two ends. For the CDR3, the DNA is TGTGCCAGCAGTTACTCGTTCCCACCGGGACGTCAGGGAGAGAACACCATATATTTT. Its translation: CASSYSFPPGRQGENTIYF.

There are many counts of this clonotype. The chain has TRBV20-1 and TRBJ1-6; D remains ambiguous. The V gene lost 6 bases and the J gene lost 2 bases, with 11 bases spanning the gap. CDR1 and CDR2 (germline): DFQATT, SNEGSKA (reference sequence). This CDR3 has 14 residues. The CDR3 is CSAPVAAYNSPLHF. CDR3 DNA sequence: TGCAGTGCCCCCGTCGCTGCCTATAATTCACCCCTCCACTTT.

There are a few counts of this clonotype. The V and J genes are TRBV28 and TRBJ2-4; D ambiguous. The CDR3 has 17 amino acids. Trimming cost V 4 bases and J 0 bases, with 16 bases left between them. Per germline, CDR1 MDHEN and CDR2 SYDVKM. The CDR3: CASSSAASGLAKNIQYF. The CDR3 DNA reads as TGTGCCAGCAGTTCGGCGGCGTCAGGTCTAGCCAAAAACATTCAGTACTTC.

The genes are TRBV29-1 and TRBJ2-1; 7 positions match TRBD2. Trimming cost V 4 bases and J 3 bases; bases outside gene matches: 3. Germline V lookup: CDR1 SQVTM, CDR2 ANQGSEA. There are 13 residues in the CDR3. The CDR3 sequence is CSVVGGSYNEQFF. The CDR3, as DNA: TGCAGCGTTGTGGGGGGGAGCTACAATGAGCAGTTCTTC.

This clonotype occurred many times. The chain recombines TRBV9 with TRBJ1-5; D remains ambiguous. Germline V gene sequence: CDR1 SGDLS, CDR2 YYNGEE. V lost 0 bases, J lost 0 bases, and 4 bases lay in between. CDR3 length: 14 residues. The CDR3 DNA sequence: TGTGCCAGCAGCGTAGGGCTTAGCAATCAGCCCCAGCATTTT. It specifies CASSVGLSNQPQHF.

V gene TRBV7-2 combines with J gene TRBJ1-2, with D hard to call. The V end was cut by 3 bases, the J end by 4 bases, with 6 bases between. CDR1 and CDR2 from the germline V gene are SGHTA and FQGNSA. The CDR3 length is 12 residues. This CDR3 is CASSFEGYGYTF. CDR3 DNA: TGTGCCAGCAGCTTTGAGGGCTATGGCTACACCTTC.

This clonotype occurred a few times. V is TRBV10-3 and J is TRBJ2-7; D assignment may be TRBD1 or TRBD2 (5 bases each). Trimming took 10 bases from V and 2 from J, leaving 9 bases between them. The CDR3 is made up of 11 amino acids. Germline CDR1 reads ENHRY; CDR2 reads SYGVKD. The CDR3 protein is CASRDPYEQYF. The CDR3 DNA follows: TGTGCCAGCAGGGACCCCTACGAGCAGTACTTC.

In its sample, this clonotype was seen a few times. The gene calls are TRBV28 and TRBJ1-4, with 9 bases identical to TRBD1. The CDR3 is 15 amino acids. Trimming took 4 bases from V and 5 from J; bases not matched to a gene: 5. The V gene's germline CDR1 is MDHEN and CDR2 SYDVKM. As DNA, the CDR3 is TGTGCCAGCAGTTCGCCGGGACAGGGAAATGAAAAACTGTTTTTT. This codes for CASSSPGQGNEKLFF.

Only a few counts were recorded for this clonotype. The chain links TRBV5-1 to TRBJ1-2, with a tentative D call TRBD1 (6 bases). V dropped 4 bases and J dropped 0 bases, with 16 bases sitting between them. The CDR3 spans 16 residues. Per the germline V gene, CDR1 is SGHRS and CDR2 is YFSETQ. The CDR3 DNA sequence: TGCGCCAGCAGCCCCGCCGGACAGAGAGCTAACTATGGCTACACCTTC. Residues: CASSPAGQRANYGYTF.

This clonotype has a handful of counts. The chain couples TRBV19 to TRBJ2-1, with D possibly being TRBD2 (6 bases). The germline V and J ends were trimmed by 3 bases and 5 bases, with 14 bases remaining between them. The CDR3 has 15 residues. In germline, CDR1 is LNHDA, CDR2 SQIVND (reference sequence). The CDR3 reads CASSIVGRTHNEQFF. The CDR3, as DNA: TGTGCCAGTAGTATCGTCGGGAGAACCCACAATGAGCAGTTCTTC.

This clonotype was recorded a few times. The CDR3 DNA reads as TGTGCCAGCAGTACGGACGGGATGGGGAGCTACACCTTC. It encodes CASSTDGMGSYTF. V and J are TRBV6-4 and TRBJ1-2; D ambiguous. This CDR3 spans 13 amino acids. The germline V gene has CDR1 MRHNA and CDR2 SNTAGT. V was trimmed by 5 bases and J by 9 bases, leaving 16 bases between them.

The CDR3 region is CASSHSTYEQYF. CDR3 in DNA: TGTGCCAGCAGCCACAGTACCTACGAGCAGTACTTC. V and J are TRBV3-1 and TRBJ2-7, with D unclear. The CDR3 extends over 12 amino acids. V lost 3 bases, J lost 2 bases, and 5 bases lay in between. In germline, CDR1 is LGHDT, CDR2 YNNKEL (reference sequence).

In its sample, this clonotype was seen a few times. The chain joins TRBV27 to TRBJ1-4, with D possibly TRBD1 on 5 matching bases. Germline lookup yields CDR1 MNHEY and CDR2 SMNVEV (reference sequence). The CDR3 extends over 14 amino acids. Trimming took off 2 bases at V and 5 bases at J, with 9 bases between the two ends. The DNA of the CDR3 is TGTGCCAGCAGTTTACGGAGGGGAAATGAAAAACTGTTTTTT. It codes for CASSLRRGNEKLFF.

The rearrangement joins TRBV12-3 or TRBV12-4 to TRBJ2-2; D may be TRBD1 or TRBD2 (5 bases each). The CDR3 length is 15 residues. Trimming pared 5 bases from V and 6 bases from J, leaving 16 bases between. The CDR3 spells CASSVGTAVAGELFF. CDR3 nucleotide sequence: TGTGCCAGCAGTGTCGGGACCGCGGTGGCCGGGGAGCTGTTTTTT.

This clonotype was seen at least ten times. The chain employs TRBV5-4 and TRBJ2-2, with 15 bases matching TRBD2. Germline CDR1 SGHNT, CDR2 YYREEE (reference sequence). The V segment lost 2 bases and the J segment 4 bases; nucleotides outside the gene matches: 6. CDR3 size: 18 residues. In nucleotides, the CDR3 is TGTGCCAGCAGCTTTGGACTAGCGGGGGGGCAAGGCACCGGGGAGCTGTTTTTT. Its translation: CASSFGLAGGQGTGELFF.

This clonotype was found many times. V is TRBV6-2 or TRBV6-3 and J is TRBJ2-7; D is uncertain. Trimming stripped 5 bases from V and 2 bases from J, with 7 bases between. This CDR3 has 12 residues. Germline V gene sequence: CDR1 MNHEY, CDR2 SVGEGT. The CDR3 DNA follows: TGTGCCAGCAGTCACAGTGCCTACGAGCAGTACTTC. Its protein is CASSHSAYEQYF.

The gene calls are TRBV6-2 or TRBV6-3 and TRBJ2-7; 7 bases line up with TRBD1. J was trimmed by 3 bases and V by 8 bases; bases with no gene match: 7. CDR1 MNHEY and CDR2 SVGEGT come from the germline V gene. The CDR3 is made up of 13 amino acids. The CDR3 coding sequence is TGTGCCAGCTGCCGGACAGGCAGCTACGAGCAGTACTTC. It yields the protein CASCRTGSYEQYF.

This clonotype was recorded many times. The J gene is TRBJ2-7, the V gene TRBV28; 8 bases agree with TRBD2. Germline CDR1 reads MDHEN; CDR2 reads SYDVKM. Trimming cost V 5 bases and J 3 bases; bases outside gene matches: 12. The CDR3 consists of 16 residues. For the CDR3, the DNA is TGTGCCAGCAGTCCCTACCCGGGAGGGGGGTACTACGAGCAGTACTTC. As protein: CASSPYPGGGYYEQYF.

This chain uses TRBV20-1 with TRBJ2-7; 7 bases are a match to TRBD1. The CDR3 runs 15 residues. Germline-derived CDR1 and CDR2 are DFQATT and SNEGSKA (reference sequence). The junction had 7 bases not matched to a gene; V was cut back by 0 bases and J by 2 bases. The CDR3 sequence: CSARDKGAGPYEQYF. The CDR3 bases are TGCAGTGCTAGAGATAAGGGGGCAGGGCCCTACGAGCAGTACTTC.